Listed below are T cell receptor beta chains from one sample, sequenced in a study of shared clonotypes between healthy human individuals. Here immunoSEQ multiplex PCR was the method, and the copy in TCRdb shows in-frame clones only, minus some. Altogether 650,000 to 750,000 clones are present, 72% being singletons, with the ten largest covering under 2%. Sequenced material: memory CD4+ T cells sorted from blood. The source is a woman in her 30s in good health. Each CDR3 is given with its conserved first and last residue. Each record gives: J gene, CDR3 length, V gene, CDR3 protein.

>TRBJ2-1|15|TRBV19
CASSKTSGAYNEQFF
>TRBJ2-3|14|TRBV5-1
CASSFNPSTDTQYF
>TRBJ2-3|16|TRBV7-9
CASSPWGSGNPDTQYF
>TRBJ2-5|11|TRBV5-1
CASSEGETQYF
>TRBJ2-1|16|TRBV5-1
CASSTGLGSSYNEQFF
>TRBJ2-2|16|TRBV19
CASKGAGTGLSGELFF
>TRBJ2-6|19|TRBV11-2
CASSLVFGGQSSGANVLTF
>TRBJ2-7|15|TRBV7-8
CASSPDRGVTYEQYF
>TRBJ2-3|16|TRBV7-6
CASSFGGFSSTDTQYF
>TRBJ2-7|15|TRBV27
CASRVKAGPTYEQYF
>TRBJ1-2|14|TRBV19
CASSIGYGPYGYTF
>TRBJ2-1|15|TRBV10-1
CASSEAGTPYNEQFF
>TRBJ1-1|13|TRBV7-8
CASSLFANTEAFF
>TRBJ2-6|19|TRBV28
CASSPGGLAGVLGANVLTF
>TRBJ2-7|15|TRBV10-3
CAISDSAGRSYEQYF
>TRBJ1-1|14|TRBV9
CASSKDSRGTEAFF
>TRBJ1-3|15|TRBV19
CASSMDRSSGNTIYF
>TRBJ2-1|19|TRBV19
CASSRPGLAGGGSYNEQFF
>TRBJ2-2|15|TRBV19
CASSIGGSITGELFF
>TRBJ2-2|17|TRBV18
CASSPLTGSANTGELFF
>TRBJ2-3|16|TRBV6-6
CASRGPGLARTDTQYF
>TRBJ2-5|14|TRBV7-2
CASSLRAYQETQYF
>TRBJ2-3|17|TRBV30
CAGDGGSVGLRPDTQYF